The clone carrying this T cell receptor beta chain was detected once. The antigen remains undetermined. Germline CDR1 and CDR2: MNHNS and SASEGT. Deletions cut 6 bases from V and 7 bases from J, with 15 bases between. This CDR3 has 14 residues. The sample belongs to a study of PD-L1 blockade in urothelial cancer. About the research overall: In about 2014, patients got going on atezolizumab, taking 1,200 mg intravenously every 3 weeks.

Time point specified: pretreatment peripheral blood. Each PCR received spiked synthetic TCR analog templates. Generated by immunoSEQ multiplex PCR, the TCRdb table keeps only in-frame clones and is missing some. The data contain tens of thousands of clones, 80% to 90% of them singletons. The study's findings and limits: A below-median TCR clonality in blood before treatment predicted better survival.

V usage is TRBV6-1 and J usage is TRBJ1-4; D perhaps matches TRBD1 (6 bases). This TCR was recovered from a man in his sixties or seventies with urothelial cancer. The sample in question was PBMCs, obtained around atezolizumab (anti-PD-L1) treatment. CDR3 DNA: TGTGCCAGCAGGACGGGGGGCGCGGGTGAAAAACTGTTTTTT. It specifies CASRTGGAGEKLFF.